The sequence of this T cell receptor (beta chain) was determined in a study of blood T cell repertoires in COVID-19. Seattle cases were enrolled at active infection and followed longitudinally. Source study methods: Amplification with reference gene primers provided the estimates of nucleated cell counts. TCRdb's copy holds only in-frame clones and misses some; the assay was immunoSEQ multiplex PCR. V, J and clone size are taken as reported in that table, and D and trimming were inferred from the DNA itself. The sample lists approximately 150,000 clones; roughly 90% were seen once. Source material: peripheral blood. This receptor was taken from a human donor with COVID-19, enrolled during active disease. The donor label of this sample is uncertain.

The CDR3 DNA reads as TGTGCCAGCAGTACACAGCGGAATAGCAATCAGCCCCAGCATTTT. It encodes CASSTQRNSNQPQHF. The chain combines TRBV2 with TRBJ1-5; D is unclear. Germline V lookup: CDR1 SNHLY, CDR2 FYNNEI. The CDR3 is made up of 15 amino acids. Trimming took off 5 bases at V and 0 bases at J, with 11 bases between the two ends. Full variable domain (remainder filled in from reference TRBV2 and TRBJ1-5): EPEVTQTPSHQVTQMGQEVILRCVPISNHLYFYWYRQILGQKVEFLVSFYNNEISEKSEIFDDQFSVERPDGSNFTLKIRSTKLEDSAMYFCASSTQRNSNQPQHFGDGTRLSIL.